This T cell receptor beta chain was identified in a study of blood T cells in healthy people across ages. Study-wide points: Higher naive T cell percentage went strongly together with higher TCR beta diversity.

The V and J ends lost 3 bases and 1 base respectively, with 10 bases between them. The CDR3 has 14 residues. The germline V gene has CDR1 SGHKS and CDR2 YYEKEE (reference sequence). Roughly 10 milliliters of peripheral blood were drawn from each donor into EDTA-treated tubes. Primers used in a second PCR of roughly 6 to 12 cycles were a sample-barcoded 5' primer and a J-beta primer mix. TCRdb fed the 5' RACE reads into MiXCR, producing one record per CDR3 protein. This sample yields about 570,000 distinct CDR3 sequences, of which approximately 27% are seen a single time; approximately 17% belongs to the top ten. A few counts support this clonotype. Its antigen is not known.

The chain carries TRBV5-5 and TRBJ2-5, with a tentative D call TRBD1 (5 bases). The source of this sequence is a woman between 65 and 79 years old in good health. Sequencing used blood. CDR3 protein: CASSSGHVQETQYF. In DNA form, the CDR3 reads TGTGCCAGCAGCTCCGGACACGTCCAAGAGACCCAGTACTTC.